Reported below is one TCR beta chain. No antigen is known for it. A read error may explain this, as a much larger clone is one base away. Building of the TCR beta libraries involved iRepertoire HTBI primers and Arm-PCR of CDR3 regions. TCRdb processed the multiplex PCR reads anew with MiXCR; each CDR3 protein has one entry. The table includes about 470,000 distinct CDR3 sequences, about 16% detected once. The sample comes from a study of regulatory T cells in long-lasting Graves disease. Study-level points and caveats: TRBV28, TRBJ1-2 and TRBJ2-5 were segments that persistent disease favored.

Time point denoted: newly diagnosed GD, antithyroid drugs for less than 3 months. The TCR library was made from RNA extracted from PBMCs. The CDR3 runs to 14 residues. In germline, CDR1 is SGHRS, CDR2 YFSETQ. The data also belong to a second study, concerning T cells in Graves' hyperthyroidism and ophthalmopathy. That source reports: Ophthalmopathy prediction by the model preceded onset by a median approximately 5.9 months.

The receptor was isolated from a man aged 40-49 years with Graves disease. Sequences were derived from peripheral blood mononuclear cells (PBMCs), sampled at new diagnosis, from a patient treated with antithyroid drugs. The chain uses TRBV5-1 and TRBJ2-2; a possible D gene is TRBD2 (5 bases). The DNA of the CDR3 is TGCGCCAGCAGCTTGGTGTATGACACCGGGGAGCTGCTTTTT. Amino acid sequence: CASSLVYDTGELLF.